Listed below are T cell receptor beta chains from one sample, sequenced in a study of Tregs in tolerant kidney transplant recipients. Profiling relied on immunoSEQ multiplex PCR, and the TCRdb table lists in-frame clones only, not all of them. The sample carries more than 90,000 clones, under 95% recorded once. Material: CD4+ T cells from blood (PBMCs), obtained 12 months after the transplant. These receptors originate from a human patient who received a combined kidney and bone marrow transplant. Some T cells may be supplied by the graft donor. CDR3s include the opening cysteine and the closing phenylalanine or tryptophan. A D gene is named only where the DNA matches it firmly. Some rows have no size entry. The others give once, few or many, or a class for an expanded clone.

>TRBD2|TRBJ2-6|-|TRBV18
TGTGCCAGCTCACCCAGGGCGAGAGTAGCGGGGATCTCTGGGGCCAACGTCCTGACTTTC
CASSPRARVAGISGANVLTF
>TRBD2|TRBJ2-5|-|TRBV28
TGTGCCAGCACCCTACTAGCGGGGGGGGTAGAGACCCAGTACTTC
CASTLLAGGVETQYF
>-|TRBJ2-4|-|TRBV21-1
TGTGCCAGCAGCAAAAGTCAAGACATAAACATTCAGTACTTC
CASSKSQDINIQYF
>TRBD2|TRBJ2-2|once|TRBV7-3
TGTGCCAGCAGACTAGCGGTATACACCGGGGAGCTGTTTTTT
CASRLAVYTGELFF
>TRBD2|TRBJ2-3|-|TRBV18
TGTGCCAGCTCACCAAGGGTAACTAGCGGAGATACGCAGTATTTT
CASSPRVTSGDTQYF
>-|TRBJ1-2|-|TRBV27
TGTGCCAGCAGCCCACAGGGAACCTATGGCTACACCTTC
CASSPQGTYGYTF
>-|TRBJ1-2|-|TRBV5-6
TGTGCCAGCAGCTCCGGGACTGCAAACTATGGCTACACCTTC
CASSSGTANYGYTF
>-|TRBJ1-1|-|TRBV7-7
TGTGCCAGCAGCAGAGGCCTGAACACTGAAGCTTTCTTT
CASSRGLNTEAFF
>TRBD1|TRBJ2-3|-|TRBV4-1
TGCGCCAGCAGCCAAGATCCGGACAGGGTGGCAGATACGCAGTATTTT
CASSQDPDRVADTQYF
>-|TRBJ2-5|-|TRBV13
TGTGCCAGCAGCAAATCTTACTTAGCGGCGTACCAAGAGACCCAGTACTTC
CASSKSYLAAYQETQYF